Each of the 15 T cell receptor beta chains below was sequenced from the same sample in a study of blood T cell repertoires in COVID-19. Only in-frame clones appear in the TCRdb table, and some are missing; sequencing was by immunoSEQ multiplex PCR. The sample has 300,000 or so clones, around 87% seen once. The material sequenced was peripheral blood. The source of these receptors is a man between 65 and 80 years old with acute or convalescent COVID-19.

This rearrangement joins TRBV6-5 to TRBJ2-7; 14 bases line up with TRBD2. The CDR3 sequence is 15 residues long. Germline CDR1 is MNHEY and CDR2 is SVGAGI. J lost 7 bases, V lost 5 bases, and 7 bases had no gene match. For the CDR3, the DNA is TGTGCCAGCAGTCCACGACTAGCGGGAGGGAGGGAGCAGTACTTC. Protein: CASSPRLAGGREQYF.

The chain recombines TRBV7-9 with TRBJ1-2; D unresolved. The CDR3 is 13 residues long. With 5 bases removed from V and 7 bases from J, the gap between germline ends came to 14 bases. Germline lookup yields CDR1 SEHNR and CDR2 FQNEAQ (reference sequence). CDR3 nucleotides: TGTGCCAGCAGCCGACTTACTCGGGGTGGCTACACCTTC. This codes for CASSRLTRGGYTF.

This chain joins TRBV5-1 and TRBJ2-7; 7 bases map to TRBD2. The CDR3 extends over 15 amino acids. The V and J ends lost 0 bases and 6 bases, in that order; junction bases with no gene match: 9. CDR1 and CDR2 from the germline V gene are SGHRS and YFSETQ. CDR3 sequence (DNA): TGCGCCAGCAGCTTGGTTCCGGGAGGAGGCGGCGAGCAGTACTTC. This translates into CASSLVPGGGGEQYF.

The gene calls are TRBV7-2 and TRBJ2-5; D unclear. CDR3 size: 13 residues. CDR1 is SGHTA, CDR2 FQGNSA, per germline. Trimming pared 3 bases from V and 2 bases from J, leaving 7 bases between. The CDR3 coding sequence is TGTGCCAGCAGCTTCTTGAGGCAAGAGACCCAGTACTTC. As protein: CASSFLRQETQYF.

The CDR3 here is CASKGGSISETQYF. The CDR3 region has the DNA TGTGCCAGCAAGGGAGGTTCTATTTCAGAGACCCAGTACTTC. The V and J genes are TRBV2 and TRBJ2-5, with D possibly TRBD2 on 6 matching bases. Trimming shortened V by 7 bases and J by 4 bases, and 16 bases separated the two germline ends. Germline loops: CDR1 SNHLY, CDR2 FYNNEI. The CDR3 contains 14 residues.

V is TRBV12-3 or TRBV12-4 and J is TRBJ1-5; D is undetermined. This CDR3 has 13 amino acids. V was clipped by 6 bases and J by 4 bases, with 10 bases between them. CDR3 region: CASRRGENQPQHF. The CDR3 DNA reads as TGTGCCAGCAGGCGGGGTGAGAATCAGCCCCAGCATTTT.

The chain combines TRBV4-3 with TRBJ2-7; TRBD2 matches at 9 bases. The germline gives CDR1 LGHNA, CDR2 YSLEER. This CDR3 has 15 residues. V shed 0 bases, J shed 7 bases, and the junction held 7 bases outside the gene matches. The CDR3 protein is CASSQERLAGYEQYF. The CDR3 DNA sequence: TGCGCCAGCAGCCAAGAGAGGCTAGCGGGATATGAGCAGTACTTC.

The chain uses TRBV6-2 or TRBV6-3 and TRBJ1-6, with D possibly being TRBD1 (5 bases). The CDR3 length is 15 residues. V dropped 2 bases and J dropped 10 bases, with 15 bases sitting between them. Germline V gives CDR1 MNHEY, CDR2 SVGEGT. The CDR3 DNA sequence: TGTGCCAGCAGTTACCTCGGGGGATTTGGATCACCCCTCCACTTT. The encoded protein is CASSYLGGFGSPLHF.

The sample holds one count of this clone. The genes are TRBV6-2 or TRBV6-3 and TRBJ2-3; 8 bases map to TRBD2. With 0 bases clipped from V and 0 bases from J, the junction kept 11 bases outside the gene matches. Germline values: CDR1 MNHEY, CDR2 SVGEGT. This CDR3 spans 19 amino acids. CDR3 DNA: TGTGCCAGCAGTTACTCGATTAGCGGGACGGATACTAGCACAGATACGCAGTATTTT. The encoded protein is CASSYSISGTDTSTDTQYF.

This clone was seen a single time. The chain has TRBV4-3 and TRBJ1-2; no definite D call. This CDR3 region has 16 residues. Germline V gene data show CDR1 as LGHNA and CDR2 as YSLEER. Between the trimmed V and J ends, which lost 0 bases and 0 bases, there was a span of 11 bases. This CDR3 is CASSQDPSGANYGYTF. The CDR3 nucleotides are TGCGCCAGCAGCCAAGATCCCAGCGGAGCTAACTATGGCTACACCTTC.

The rearrangement joins TRBV6-6 to TRBJ2-1; 8 bases map to TRBD1. Germline lookup yields CDR1 MNHNY and CDR2 SVGAGI (reference sequence). V dropped 5 bases and J dropped 0; count of bases not matched to a gene: 9. The CDR3 loop spans 17 amino acids. In DNA, the CDR3 is TGTGCCAGCAGTCTTGACAGGGGCCAACGCTCCTACAATGAGCAGTTCTTC. Translating it yields CASSLDRGQRSYNEQFF.

For the CDR3, the DNA is TGCAGTGCTAAACTCTCAGAGACCCAGTACTTC. Its protein product is CSAKLSETQYF. The genes are TRBV20-1 and TRBJ2-5; D ambiguous. The V end was cut by 4 bases, the J end by 4 bases, with 7 bases between. The CDR3 consists of 11 residues. The germline CDR1 and CDR2 sequences are DFQATT and SNEGSKA (reference sequence).

This chain connects TRBV5-6 to TRBJ1-1; D perhaps matches TRBD1 (5 bases). This CDR3 region has 18 residues. The germline V and J ends were trimmed by 3 bases and 2 bases, with 23 bases remaining between them. CDR1 SGHDT and CDR2 YYEEEE come from the germline V gene. The chain's CDR3 is CASSSSVTPGLRNTEAFF. The CDR3 nucleotides read TGTGCCAGCAGCTCGTCTGTGACTCCGGGACTTCGAAACACTGAAGCTTTCTTT.

Only one count was recorded for this clone. The chain links TRBV19 to TRBJ2-1; 8 bases align to TRBD1. Germline V CDR1 and CDR2: LNHDA, SQIVND (reference sequence). V lost 5 bases to trimming and J lost 7 bases; unmatched junction nucleotides: 13. The CDR3 length is 16 residues. CDR3 amino acids: CASSARTRTGSNEQFF. CDR3 coding DNA: TGTGCCAGTAGTGCCCGCACTAGGACAGGGTCAAATGAGCAGTTCTTC.

Details on this clone: A far larger clone is just one base off, so this is likely a read error. V gene TRBV5-4 combines with J gene TRBJ1-3; D remains unclear. CDR3 length: 14 residues. From germline, CDR1 is SGHNT and CDR2 YYREEE (reference sequence). The V end was cut by 4 bases, the J end by 0 bases, with 8 bases between. CDR3 region: CASSPGGSGNTIYF. CDR3 coding DNA: TGTGCCAGCAGCCCGGGTGGCTCTGGAAACACCATATATTTT.